The rows below give T cell receptor beta chains drawn from one sample of a study of T cell repertoires in cytomegalovirus infection. TCRdb re-analysed the reads in MiXCR, keeping a single row per CDR3 protein. This sample has more than 400,000 distinct CDR3 sequences, with more than 25% found just once. Source material: PBMCs. These receptors were collected from a human donor in good health (CMV status not recorded). Some clones in this sample may be carry-over from other donors' samples. The CDR3 runs from the conserved cysteine through the conserved F or W. D genes are given only for firm matches. The size of a clone is reported for some rows only, either as once, few or many, or as a class for expanded clones.

j_call d_call v_call clone_size cdr3_aa cdr3_nt
TRBJ1-5 . TRBV11-2 . CASSRDISDQPQHF TGTGCCAGCAGCCGGGACATTAGTGATCAGCCCCAGCATTTT
TRBJ2-1 . TRBV12-3/TRBV12-4 . CASSFEAYPFF TGTGCCAGCAGTTTCGAGGCCTACCCGTTCTTC
TRBJ2-3 . TRBV6-2/TRBV6-3 . CASSYGVRLSTDTQYF TGTGCCAGCAGTTACGGGGTCCGGCTAAGCACAGATACGCAGTATTTT
TRBJ2-1 TRBD2 TRBV6-6 . CASIVVTGTSFGQSEQFF TGTGCCAGCATTGTTGTTACCGGGACTAGTTTTGGGCAGAGTGAGCAGTTCTTC
TRBJ2-3 TRBD2 TRBV11-3 . CASSLGGTYTDTQYF TGTGCCAGCAGCTTGGGGGGGACTTACACAGATACGCAGTATTTT
TRBJ2-7 TRBD1 TRBV18 few CASSLTGSWEQYF TGTGCCAGCTCATTGACAGGGTCCTGGGAGCAGTACTTC
TRBJ1-2 . TRBV11-2 . CASSLGTQPNYGYTF TGTGCCAGCAGCTTAGGTACCCAGCCTAACTATGGCTACACCTTC
TRBJ1-1 . TRBV7-6 few CASSLGGLLNTEAFF TGTGCCAGCAGCTTAGGGGGACTTTTGAACACTGAAGCTTTCTTT
TRBJ2-5 TRBD2 TRBV6-2/TRBV6-3 few CASSLRLAGMGETQYF TGTGCCAGCAGTCTTCGACTAGCGGGAATGGGGGAGACCCAGTACTTC
TRBJ1-5 . TRBV7-8 many CASSYSFYSNQPQHF TGTGCCAGCAGCTACAGTTTTTATAGCAATCAGCCCCAGCATTTT
TRBJ2-1 TRBD1 TRBV24-1 few CATSDLRTGIPEQFF TGTGCCACCAGTGATTTAAGGACAGGGATCCCGGAGCAGTTCTTC
TRBJ2-1 . TRBV11-3 few CASTPGGIRDNEQFF TGTGCCAGCACCCCGGGCGGGATAAGGGACAATGAGCAGTTCTTC
TRBJ1-1 . TRBV7-2 many CASSLFDIGNTEAFF TGTGCCAGCAGCTTGTTCGACATTGGGAACACTGAAGCTTTCTTT
TRBJ1-1 . TRBV28 . CASSLLGITEAFF TGTGCCAGCAGTTTACTGGGGATCACTGAAGCTTTCTTT
TRBJ1-2 . TRBV24-1 . CATSGGRETYGYTF TGTGCCACCAGTGGCGGCAGGGAGACCTATGGCTACACCTTC
TRBJ2-4 TRBD2 TRBV6-1 few CASAGTSGVAKNIQYF TGTGCCAGCGCCGGGACTAGCGGGGTAGCCAAAAACATTCAGTACTTC
TRBJ1-1 . TRBV7-3 few CASSLGAGRAEAFF TGTGCCAGCAGCTTAGGTGCAGGGCGAGCTGAAGCTTTCTTT
TRBJ1-2 . TRBV27 . CASSSLGAGYGYTF TGTGCCAGCAGTAGTCTGGGGGCGGGCTATGGCTACACCTTC
TRBJ2-1 TRBD1 TRBV6-2/TRBV6-3 few CASRKTGGRYYNEQFF TGTGCCAGCAGGAAAACAGGGGGTAGGTACTACAATGAGCAGTTCTTC
TRBJ1-1 . TRBV5-1 few CASRLDTGLTEAFF TGCGCCAGCCGTCTTGATACAGGGCTGACTGAAGCTTTCTTT
TRBJ2-5 . TRBV6-2/TRBV6-3 . CASSYSAETQYF TGTGCCAGCAGTTACTCGGCGGAGACCCAGTACTTC
TRBJ2-7 . TRBV18 few CASSPETFYEQYF TGTGCCAGCTCACCGGAAACCTTTTACGAGCAGTACTTC
TRBJ1-1 . TRBV4-2 few CASSQEIHEAFF TGTGCCAGCAGCCAAGAGATCCACGAAGCTTTCTTT
TRBJ2-3 . TRBV4-1 few CASSQLGAQSDTQYF TGCGCCAGCAGCCAATTAGGTGCTCAATCAGATACGCAGTATTTT
TRBJ2-3 . TRBV7-6 . CASSLGGAFGDTQYF TGTGCCAGCAGCTTAGGAGGGGCTTTTGGAGATACGCAGTATTTT
TRBJ1-1 . TRBV11-1 . CASSLSETDWAFF TGTGCCAGCAGCTTATCGGAGACAGATTGGGCTTTCTTT
TRBJ2-7 TRBD2 TRBV12-3/TRBV12-4 few CASSSRLAGNYEQYF TGTGCCAGCAGTTCCCGACTAGCGGGGAACTACGAGCAGTACTTC
TRBJ1-1 TRBD1 TRBV19 . CASSNNLQGGYEAFF TGTGCCAGTAGTAACAACTTACAAGGGGGCTATGAAGCTTTCTTT
TRBJ2-1 TRBD2 TRBV29-1 . CSVEGLAGGAWSYNEQFF TGCAGCGTTGAGGGACTAGCGGGAGGGGCTTGGTCCTACAATGAGCAGTTCTTC
TRBJ2-7 . TRBV10-3 few CAINTLGEQYF TGTGCCATCAACACGCTGGGCGAGCAGTACTTC
TRBJ2-5 TRBD2 TRBV19 . CASSMSGEVETQYF TGTGCCAGTAGTATGAGCGGGGAGGTGGAGACCCAGTACTTC
TRBJ2-1 TRBD2 TRBV6-2/TRBV6-3 few CASRLAGYGYNEQFF TGTGCCAGCAGATTAGCGGGCTATGGATACAATGAGCAGTTCTTC